The present T cell receptor beta chain was sequenced within a study of cytomegalovirus exposure and HLA in healthy donors. Study observations and caveats: Associated with cytomegalovirus, according to the listing, were some 180 TCR beta chains. A missense DCLRE1C variant was associated with V- and J-gene trimming of TCR beta chains in a later analysis, and an independent cohort replicated the association. Earlier analysis found most TCR beta V segments productive about 87% or about 30% of the time. A later analysis linked some 18,000 TCR beta sequences to HLA alleles at 0.05 false discovery rate.

CDR3 length equals 16 residues. With V trimmed by 9 bases and J by 0 bases, 12 bases remained unmatched. The germline V gene has CDR1 LNHDA and CDR2 SQIVND (reference sequence). The PCR ran on 60 Vbeta and 13 Jbeta primers. TCRdb keeps only in-frame clones here, not all; method: immunoSEQ multiplex PCR. The table includes under 150,000 clones, roughly 9.4% detected once. In its sample, this clone was seen a few times. Its antigen is currently unknown. Specimen: PBMCs. The clonotype originates from a male donor in good health and CMV-seronegative. The rearrangement uses TRBV19 and TRBJ2-7; 9 bases align to TRBD2. In DNA form, the CDR3 reads TGTGCCAGACGTTTTAGTAGCGGGAGAATCTCCTACGAGCAGTACTTC. Its translation is CARRFSSGRISYEQYF.